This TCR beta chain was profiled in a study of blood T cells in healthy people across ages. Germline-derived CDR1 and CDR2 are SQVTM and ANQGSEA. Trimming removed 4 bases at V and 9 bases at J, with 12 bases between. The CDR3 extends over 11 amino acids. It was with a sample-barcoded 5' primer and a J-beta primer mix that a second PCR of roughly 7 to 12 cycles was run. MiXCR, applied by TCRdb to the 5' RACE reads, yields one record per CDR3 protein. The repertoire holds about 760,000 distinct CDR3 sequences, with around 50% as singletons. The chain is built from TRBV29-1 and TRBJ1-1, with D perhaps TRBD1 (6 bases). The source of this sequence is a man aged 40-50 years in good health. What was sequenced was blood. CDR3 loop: CSVVVGTKAFF. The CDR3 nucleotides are TGCAGCGTTGTAGTAGGGACAAAAGCTTTCTTT.